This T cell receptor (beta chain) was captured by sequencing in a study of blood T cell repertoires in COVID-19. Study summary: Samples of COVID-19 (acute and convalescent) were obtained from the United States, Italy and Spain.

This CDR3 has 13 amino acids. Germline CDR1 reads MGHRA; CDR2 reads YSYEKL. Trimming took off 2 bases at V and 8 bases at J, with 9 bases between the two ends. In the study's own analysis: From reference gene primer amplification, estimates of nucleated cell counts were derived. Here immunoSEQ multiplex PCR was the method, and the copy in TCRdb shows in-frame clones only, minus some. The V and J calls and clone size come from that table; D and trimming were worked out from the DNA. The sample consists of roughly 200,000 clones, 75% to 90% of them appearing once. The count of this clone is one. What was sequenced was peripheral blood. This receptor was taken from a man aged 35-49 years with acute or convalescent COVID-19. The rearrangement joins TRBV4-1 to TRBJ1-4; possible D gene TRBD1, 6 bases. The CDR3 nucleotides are TGCGCCAGCAGCCAAACGGGGACAGAAAAACTGTTTTTT. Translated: CASSQTGTEKLFF.